Presented here are 4 T cell receptor beta chains from one specimen sequenced in a study of T cells in Graves' hyperthyroidism and ophthalmopathy. Amplified TCR beta CDR3 regions came from RNA transcripts. In the first-round RT-PCR of the TCR CDR3, the HTBI primer set was used. TCRdb fed the multiplex PCR reads into MiXCR, producing one record per CDR3 protein. Here the sample spans approximately 420,000 distinct CDR3 sequences, about 13% being singletons. Sequencing was done on a sample of blood. These receptors were collected from a woman younger than 35 with Graves' hyperthyroidism.

This clonotype was recorded a few times. The rearrangement joins TRBV6-1 to TRBJ2-2, with 14 bases matching TRBD2. The CDR3 sequence is 15 residues long. Germline CDR1 and CDR2: MNHNS and SASEGT. Unmatched junction bases numbered 2, after V lost 5 bases and J lost 6 bases. The chain's CDR3 is CASSTTSGRAGELFF. CDR3 in DNA: TGTGCCAGCAGTACGACTAGCGGGAGGGCCGGGGAGCTGTTTTTT.

This clonotype was picked up many times. This sequence joins TRBV28 and TRBJ2-5; 12 nucleotides match TRBD2. The CDR3 extends over 17 amino acids. With 6 bases clipped from V and 5 bases from J, the junction kept 13 bases outside the gene matches. Per the germline V gene, CDR1 is MDHEN and CDR2 is SYDVKM. CDR3 DNA: TGTGCCAGCAGATTGACTAGCGGGAGCGAAGTGGGGGAGACCCAGTACTTC. This gives the protein CASRLTSGSEVGETQYF.

This clonotype has only one observation. This chain uses TRBV30 with TRBJ2-7, with 8 positions matching TRBD1. Germline V lookup: CDR1 GTSNPN, CDR2 SVGIG (reference sequence). The CDR3 covers 14 residues. V dropped 2 bases and J dropped 0; count of bases not matched to a gene: 3. CDR3 region: CAWSFGQGSYEQYF. Here the CDR3 DNA reads TGTGCCTGGAGTTTCGGACAGGGCTCCTACGAGCAGTACTTC. Drawing the rest from reference TRBV30 and TRBJ2-7, the complete variable domain is SQTIHQWPATLVQPVGSPLSLECTVEGTSNPNLYWYRQAAGRGLQLLFYSVGIGQISSEVPQNLSASRPQDRQFILSSKKLLLSDSGFYLCAWSFGQGSYEQYFGPGTRLTVT.

The rearrangement uses TRBV6-1 and TRBJ1-5; unclear D gene. The V gene's germline CDR1 is MNHNS and CDR2 SASEGT. V lost 5 bases to trimming and J lost 6 bases, with 8 bases between them. This CDR3 has 12 amino acids. The CDR3 DNA reads as TGTGCCAGCAGTCTTGACACTCAGCCCCAGCATTTT. This gives the protein CASSLDTQPQHF.